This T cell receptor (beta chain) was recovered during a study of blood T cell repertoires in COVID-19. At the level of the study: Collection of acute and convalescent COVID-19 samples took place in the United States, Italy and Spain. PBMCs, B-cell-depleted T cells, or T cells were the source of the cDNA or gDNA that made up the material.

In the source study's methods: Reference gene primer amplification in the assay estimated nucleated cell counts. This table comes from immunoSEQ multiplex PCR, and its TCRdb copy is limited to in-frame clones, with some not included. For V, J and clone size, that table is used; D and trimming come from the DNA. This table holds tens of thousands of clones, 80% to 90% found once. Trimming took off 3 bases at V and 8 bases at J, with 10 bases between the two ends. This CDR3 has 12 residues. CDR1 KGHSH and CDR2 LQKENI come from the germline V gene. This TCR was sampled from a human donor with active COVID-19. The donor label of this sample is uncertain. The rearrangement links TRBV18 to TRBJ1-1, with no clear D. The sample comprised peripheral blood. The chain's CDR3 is CASSPSLNEAFF. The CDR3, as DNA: TGTGCCAGCTCACCTAGTCTCAACGAAGCTTTCTTT.